This is a list of T cell receptor beta chains from one sample in a study of blood T cell repertoires in COVID-19. Clones were read by immunoSEQ multiplex PCR, and TCRdb kept only the in-frame ones, dropping some. Found here are approximately 35,000 clones, 78% of them singletons; the top ten hold approximately 36%. The sequencing input was peripheral blood. These receptors were taken from a man older than 75 with acute or convalescent COVID-19. CDR3s include the opening cysteine and the closing phenylalanine or tryptophan. Fields, in order: CDR3 length, D gene, J gene, V gene, clone size, CDR3 protein, CDR3 DNA. A D gene is named only where the DNA matches it firmly. The listing skips clone size in some rows; elsewhere it reads once, few, many or a size class.

>17|TRBD1|TRBJ1-1|TRBV5-1|-
CASSPEGGGQGHTEAFF
TGCGCCAGCAGCCCGGAGGGGGGGGGACAGGGTCACACTGAAGCTTTCTTT
>14|TRBD1|TRBJ2-3|TRBV5-1|-
CASRQGQGLDTQYF
TGCGCCAGCAGACAGGGACAGGGTCTGGATACGCAGTATTTT
>13|TRBD1|TRBJ2-5|TRBV3-1/TRBV3-2|-
CAGGPTGGETQYF
TGTGCCGGAGGGCCGACAGGGGGAGAGACCCAGTACTTC
>15|TRBD2|TRBJ2-5|TRBV3-1/TRBV3-2|-
CAPGGRGDPRGTQYF
TGTGCCCCCGGGGGGCGGGGGGACCCAAGGGGGACCCAGTACTTC
>16|-|TRBJ1-5|TRBV7-6|-
CASSNRAGNSNQPQHF
TGTGCCAGCAGTAACAGGGCAGGGAATAGCAATCAGCCCCAGCATTTT
>13|-|TRBJ1-5|TRBV4-1|-
CASSQALYQPQHF
TGCGCCAGCAGCCAAGCCCTTTATCAGCCCCAGCATTTT
>12|-|TRBJ2-1|TRBV7-2|few
CASSPSVLEQFF
TGTGCCAGCAGCCCTAGTGTTCTCGAGCAGTTCTTC
>19|TRBD2|TRBJ2-1|TRBV7-9|once
CASSLGSSGGTSSYNEQFF
TGTGCCAGCAGCTTAGGGTCTAGCGGGGGGACCTCCTCCTACAATGAGCAGTTCTTC
>12|-|TRBJ1-1|TRBV7-9|few
CASSPGSPEAFF
TGTGCCAGCAGTCCAGGGTCCCCTGAAGCTTTCTTT
>16|TRBD1|TRBJ2-6|TRBV28|-
CASSGTDEAGANVLTF
TGTGCCAGCAGTGGGACAGACGAAGCTGGGGCCAACGTCCTGACTTTC
>14|TRBD2|TRBJ2-7|TRBV10-2|-
CASRASGGAHEQYF
TGCGCCAGCAGAGCTAGCGGGGGGGCCCACGAGCAGTACTTC
>15|-|TRBJ2-2|TRBV4-1|-
CASSQAVAGTGELFF
TGCGCCAGCAGCCAAGCTGTCGCCGGCACCGGGGAGCTGTTTTTT
>20|-|TRBJ2-6|TRBV27|-
CASSPYNVATGPSGANVLTF
TGTGCCAGCAGTCCATATAACGTGGCCACAGGCCCCTCTGGGGCCAACGTCCTGACTTTC
>17|TRBD1|TRBJ2-3|TRBV7-2|-
CASSLAGGQGNLDTQYF
TGTGCCAGCAGCTTAGCAGGTGGACAGGGGAACCTAGATACGCAGTATTTT
>15|-|TRBJ1-1|TRBV7-3|-
CASSLMAGAETEAFF
TGTGCCAGCAGCTTAATGGCAGGTGCAGAGACTGAAGCTTTCTTT
>14|TRBD1|TRBJ2-1|TRBV2|-
CASSRQGSYNEQFF
TGTGCCAGCAGTAGACAGGGCTCCTACAATGAGCAGTTCTTC
>16|TRBD2|TRBJ2-1|TRBV24-1|few
CATSDGAGGAYNEQFF
TGTGCCACCAGTGATGGAGCGGGGGGCGCCTACAATGAGCAGTTCTTC
>14|-|TRBJ2-3|TRBV5-1|-
CASSLAVLTDTQYF
TGCGCCAGCAGCTTGGCCGTTCTAACGGATACGCAGTATTTT
>13|-|TRBJ1-1|TRBV19|-
CASSITGNTEAFF
TGTGCCAGTAGCATCACAGGGAACACTGAAGCTTTCTTT
>14|-|TRBJ1-5|TRBV2|-
CASTLGLGNQPQHF
TGTGCCAGCACCCTAGGACTCGGCAATCAGCCCCAGCATTTT
>12|TRBD2|TRBJ2-7|TRBV2|-
CASSPGGYEQYF
TGTGCCAGCAGTCCGGGGGGATACGAGCAGTACTTC
>15|-|TRBJ2-1|TRBV19|-
CASSITHGVYNEQFF
TGTGCCAGTAGTATTACCCACGGAGTCTACAATGAGCAGTTCTTC
>12|-|TRBJ1-2|TRBV6-1|-
CASSDPVYGYTF
TGTGCCAGCAGTGATCCCGTCTATGGCTACACCTTC
>15|TRBD1|TRBJ1-4|TRBV7-2|once
CASSLAQGVVGKLFF
TGTGCCAGCAGCTTAGCGCAGGGGGTGGTCGGGAAACTGTTTTTT
>14|TRBD1|TRBJ1-1|TRBV13|-
CASSTSTGGTEAFF
TGTGCCAGCAGCACCTCGACAGGGGGCACTGAAGCTTTCTTT
>16|-|TRBJ2-2|TRBV6-2/TRBV6-3|many
CASSYYRHTNTGELFF
TGTGCCAGCAGTTACTACCGACACACGAACACCGGGGAGCTGTTTTTT
>16|-|TRBJ1-4|TRBV5-6|-
CASRSRWGPTNEKLFF
TGTGCCAGCAGGTCTCGATGGGGGCCAACTAATGAAAAACTGTTTTTT
>13|-|TRBJ1-5|TRBV9|-
CASSDSSNQPQHF
TGTGCCAGCAGCGACAGCAGCAATCAGCCCCAGCATTTT
>13|-|TRBJ1-2|TRBV27|-
CASSLSRVGGYTF
TGTGCCAGCAGTTTATCGAGGGTGGGTGGCTACACCTTC
>16|TRBD1|TRBJ2-4|TRBV27|-
CASSLITGEAKNIQYF
TGTGCCAGCAGTTTAATAACAGGGGAGGCCAAAAACATTCAGTACTTC
>15|-|TRBJ2-7|TRBV11-2|-
CASSPRVGPIIEQYF
TGTGCCAGCAGCCCTAGAGTGGGTCCCATCATCGAGCAGTACTTC
>14|-|TRBJ2-7|TRBV11-2|-
CASSLKGGGGEQYF
TGTGCCAGCAGCCTAAAAGGGGGGGGCGGCGAGCAGTACTTC
>16|TRBD1|TRBJ1-1|TRBV5-1|-
CASSYSSGQGITEAFF
TGCGCCAGCAGCTACTCCTCGGGACAGGGGATCACTGAAGCTTTCTTT
>16|-|TRBJ2-1|TRBV4-3|few
CASSQRRGADYNEQFF
TGCGCCAGCAGCCAACGTCGAGGAGCGGACTACAATGAGCAGTTCTTC
>13|-|TRBJ1-1|TRBV7-3|-
CASSLLTNTEAFF
TGTGCCAGCAGCTTACTAACGAACACTGAAGCTTTCTTT
>13|-|TRBJ1-4|TRBV5-1|-
CASSSQGNEKLFF
TGCGCCAGCAGCTCTCAGGGTAATGAAAAACTGTTTTTT
>16|-|TRBJ2-6|TRBV7-9|once
CASGLQGYSGANVLTF
TGTGCCAGCGGCTTACAGGGTTACTCTGGGGCCAACGTCCTGACTTTC
>16|-|TRBJ1-2|TRBV4-1|-
CASSHLGGRGDYGYTF
TGCGCCAGCAGCCACCTAGGGGGAAGGGGAGACTATGGCTACACCTTC
>16|TRBD2|TRBJ2-3|TRBV7-8|-
CASSLVGGLGADTQYF
TGTGCCAGCAGCTTAGTCGGGGGACTAGGGGCAGATACGCAGTATTTT
>16|TRBD1|TRBJ1-1|TRBV5-4|once
CASSLEQGAVGTEAFF
TGTGCCAGCAGCTTGGAACAGGGGGCTGTGGGCACTGAAGCTTTCTTT
>11|TRBD1|TRBJ2-1|TRBV19|-
CASSATGTAFF
TGTGCCAGTAGCGCCACCGGGACAGCCTTCTTC
>15|TRBD2|TRBJ2-1|TRBV2|-
CASRRTSGGLNEQFF
TGTGCCAGCAGGCGGACTAGCGGGGGCTTGAATGAGCAGTTCTTC